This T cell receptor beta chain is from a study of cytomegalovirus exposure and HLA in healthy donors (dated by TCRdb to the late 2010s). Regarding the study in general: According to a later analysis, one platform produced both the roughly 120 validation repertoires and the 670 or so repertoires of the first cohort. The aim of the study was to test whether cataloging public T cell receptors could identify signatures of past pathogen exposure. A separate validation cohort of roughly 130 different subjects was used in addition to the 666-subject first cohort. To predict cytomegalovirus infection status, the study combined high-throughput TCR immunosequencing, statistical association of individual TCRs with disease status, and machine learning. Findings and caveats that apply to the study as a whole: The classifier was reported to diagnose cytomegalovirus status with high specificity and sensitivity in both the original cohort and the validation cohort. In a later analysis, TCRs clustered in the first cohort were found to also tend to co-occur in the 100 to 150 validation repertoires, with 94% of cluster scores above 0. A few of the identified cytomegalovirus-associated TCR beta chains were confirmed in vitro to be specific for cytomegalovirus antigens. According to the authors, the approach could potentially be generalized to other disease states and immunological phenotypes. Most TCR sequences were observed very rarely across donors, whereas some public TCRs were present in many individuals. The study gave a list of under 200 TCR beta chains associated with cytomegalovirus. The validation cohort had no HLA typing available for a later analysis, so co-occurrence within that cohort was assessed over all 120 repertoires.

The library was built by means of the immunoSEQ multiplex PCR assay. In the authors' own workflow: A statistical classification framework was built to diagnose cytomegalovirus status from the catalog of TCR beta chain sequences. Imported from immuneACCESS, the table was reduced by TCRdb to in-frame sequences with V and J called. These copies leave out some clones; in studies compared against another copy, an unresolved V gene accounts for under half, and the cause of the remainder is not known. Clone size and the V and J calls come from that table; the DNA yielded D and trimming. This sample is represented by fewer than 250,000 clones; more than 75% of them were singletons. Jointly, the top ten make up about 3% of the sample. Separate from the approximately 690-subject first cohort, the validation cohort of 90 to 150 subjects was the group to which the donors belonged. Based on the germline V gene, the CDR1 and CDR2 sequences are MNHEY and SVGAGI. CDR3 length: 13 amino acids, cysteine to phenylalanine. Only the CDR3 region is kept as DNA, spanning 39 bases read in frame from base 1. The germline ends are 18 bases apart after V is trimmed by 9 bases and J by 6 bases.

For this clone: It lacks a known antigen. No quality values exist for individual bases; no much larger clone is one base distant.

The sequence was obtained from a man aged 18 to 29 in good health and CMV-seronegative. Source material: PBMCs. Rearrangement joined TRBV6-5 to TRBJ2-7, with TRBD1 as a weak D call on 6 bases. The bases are TGTGCCAGTTTGAAAGGGGGAAGGGGCGAGCAGTACTTC. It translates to CASLKGGRGEQYF.